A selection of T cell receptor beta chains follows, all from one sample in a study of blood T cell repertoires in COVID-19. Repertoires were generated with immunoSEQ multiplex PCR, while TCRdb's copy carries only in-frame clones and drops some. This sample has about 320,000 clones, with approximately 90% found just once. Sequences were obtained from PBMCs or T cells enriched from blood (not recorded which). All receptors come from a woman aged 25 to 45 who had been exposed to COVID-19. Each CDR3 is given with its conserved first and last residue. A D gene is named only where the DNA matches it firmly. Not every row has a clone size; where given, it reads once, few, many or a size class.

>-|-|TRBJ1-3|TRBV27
CASSFRSSGNTIYF
TGTGCCAGCAGTTTCAGGTCCTCTGGAAACACCATATATTTT
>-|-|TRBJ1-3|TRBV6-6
CASSHYGSDSGNTIYF
TGTGCCAGCAGTCATTACGGGTCCGACTCTGGAAACACCATATATTTT
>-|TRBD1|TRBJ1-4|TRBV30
CAWNQGQGIEKLFF
TGTGCCTGGAACCAGGGACAGGGTATTGAAAAACTGTTTTTT
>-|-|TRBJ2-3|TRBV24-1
CATSGPSVERERSSTDTQYF
TGTGCCACCAGTGGTCCGTCGGTCGAGCGAGAGAGATCTAGCACAGATACGCAGTATTTT
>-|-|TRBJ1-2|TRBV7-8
CASSRGGLLAGYTF
TGTGCCAGCAGCCGAGGAGGCCTCTTGGCTGGCTACACCTTC
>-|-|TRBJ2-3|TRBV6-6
CASSSTTGTDTQYF
TGTGCCAGCAGTTCAACGACAGGCACAGATACGCAGTATTTT
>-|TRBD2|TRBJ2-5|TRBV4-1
CASSQLARASGGVGQETQYF
TGCGCCAGCAGCCAACTAGCTCGGGCCTCTGGGGGGGTTGGCCAAGAGACCCAGTACTTC
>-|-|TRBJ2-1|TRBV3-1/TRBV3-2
CASSLLDPNEQFF
TGTGCCAGCAGCCTACTTGATCCCAATGAGCAGTTCTTC
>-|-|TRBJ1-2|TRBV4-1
CASSQDNSGQGSGYTF
TGCGCCAGCAGCCAAGATAACTCAGGGCAGGGTTCTGGCTACACCTTC
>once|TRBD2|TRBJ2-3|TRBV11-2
CASSPRTSEDTQYF
TGTGCCAGCAGCCCCCGGACTAGCGAGGATACGCAGTATTTT
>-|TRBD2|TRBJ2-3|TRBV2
CASSDPLGAGGPVYTDTQYF
TGTGCCAGCAGTGACCCACTTGGGGCGGGGGGGCCGGTTTACACAGATACGCAGTATTTT
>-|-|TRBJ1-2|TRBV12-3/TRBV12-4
CASSFSIYGYTF
TGTGCCAGCAGTTTTAGTATTTATGGCTACACCTTC
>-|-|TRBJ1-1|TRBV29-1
CSVGSDGTEAFF
TGCAGCGTGGGGAGCGATGGCACTGAAGCTTTCTTT
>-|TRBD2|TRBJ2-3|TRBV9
CASSVGNSGGAGGTDTQYF
TGTGCCAGCAGCGTAGGTAATAGCGGGGGGGCTGGGGGCACAGATACGCAGTATTTT
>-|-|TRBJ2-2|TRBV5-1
CASTQWQNTGELFF
TGCGCCAGCACTCAATGGCAGAACACCGGGGAGCTGTTTTTT
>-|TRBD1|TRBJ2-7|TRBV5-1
CASSKRQGNEQYF
TGCGCCAGCAGCAAAAGACAGGGGAACGAGCAGTACTTC
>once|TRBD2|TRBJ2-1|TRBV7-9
CASSSGLAGGEGYNEQFF
TGTGCCAGCAGCTCGGGACTAGCGGGGGGAGAGGGGTACAATGAGCAGTTCTTC
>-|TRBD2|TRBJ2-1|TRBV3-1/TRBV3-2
CASSQGLALQEGEQFF
TGTGCCAGCAGCCAGGGACTAGCTTTACAAGAGGGTGAGCAGTTCTTC
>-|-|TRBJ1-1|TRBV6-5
CASNPTPNTEAFF
TGTGCCAGCAACCCGACACCGAACACTGAAGCTTTCTTT
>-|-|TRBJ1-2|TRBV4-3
CASSQFNRDDYGYTF
TGCGCCAGCAGCCAATTTAACAGGGACGACTATGGCTACACCTTC
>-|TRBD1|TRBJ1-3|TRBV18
CASSPTTGPGNTIYF
TGTGCCAGCTCACCAACGACAGGGCCGGGAAACACCATATATTTT
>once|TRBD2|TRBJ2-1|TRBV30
CAWAIGTSGRGNEQFF
TGTGCCTGGGCAATCGGGACTAGCGGTAGGGGCAATGAGCAGTTCTTC
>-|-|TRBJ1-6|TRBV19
CASSEMALRSPLHF
TGTGCCAGTAGTGAGATGGCACTAAGATCACCCCTCCACTTT
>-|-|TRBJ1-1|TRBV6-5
CASRLRTNTEAFF
TGTGCCAGCAGGCTTAGGACAAACACTGAAGCTTTCTTT
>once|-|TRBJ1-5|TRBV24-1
CATSEHRIAQPQHF
TGTGCCACCAGTGAACACAGGATTGCCCAGCCCCAGCATTTT
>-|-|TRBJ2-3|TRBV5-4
CASSSPLGGGGTGDTQYF
TGTGCCAGCAGCTCGCCTCTGGGGGGCGGGGGCACGGGGGATACGCAGTATTTT
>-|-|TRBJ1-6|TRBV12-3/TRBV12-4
CASRQGEVSPLHF
TGTGCCAGCAGACAGGGAGAGGTTTCACCCCTCCACTTT
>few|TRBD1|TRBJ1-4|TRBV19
CASSPTGVREKLFF
TGTGCCAGTAGTCCGACAGGGGTGAGGGAAAAACTGTTTTTT
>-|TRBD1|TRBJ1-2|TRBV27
CASSSYPGQNYGYTF
TGTGCCAGCAGTTCGTATCCGGGACAGAACTATGGCTACACCTTC
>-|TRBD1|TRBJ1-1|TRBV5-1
CASSLGTGLGTEAFF
TGCGCCAGCAGCTTGGGGACAGGGCTTGGCACTGAAGCTTTCTTT
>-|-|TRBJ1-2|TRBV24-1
CATSEGGESFGYTF
TGTGCCACCAGTGAGGGGGGAGAATCATTTGGCTACACCTTC
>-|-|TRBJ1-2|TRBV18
CASSPLNSLLGYTF
TGTGCCAGCTCACCACTCAACAGCCTCTTGGGCTACACCTTC
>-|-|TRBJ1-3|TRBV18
CASSPPSSSGNTIYF
TGTGCCAGCTCACCACCATCTAGCTCTGGAAACACCATATATTTT